This TCR beta chain was captured in a study of blood T cell repertoires in COVID-19. The germline V gene has CDR1 SEHNR and CDR2 FQNEAQ (reference sequence). V was pared by 0 bases and J by 7 bases, with 15 bases between. CDR3 size: 16 residues. Sequencing was performed with immunoSEQ multiplex PCR; in TCRdb, only in-frame clones are kept and a portion is missing. In the table there are 150,000 to 160,000 clones, 60% to 85% of which are singletons. Sequencing used peripheral blood. The genes are TRBV7-9 and TRBJ1-4, with a tentative D call TRBD1 (5 bases). The clonotype was recovered from a man older than 75 with acute or convalescent COVID-19. Written as DNA, the CDR3 is TGTGCCAGCAGCTTAGCGCTTCAGGGTGGCAGTGAAAAACTGTTTTTT. Its protein product is CASSLALQGGSEKLFF.